Listed below are T cell receptor beta chains from one sample, sequenced in a study of blood T cell repertoires in COVID-19. Some clones are missing from TCRdb's copy, which holds only in-frame ones; the method was immunoSEQ multiplex PCR. Of about 240,000 clones in the sample, about 80% are singletons; the top ten hold about 9.5%. Sequencing used peripheral blood. These receptors all stem from an elderly woman with acute or convalescent COVID-19. Each CDR3 is given without its conserved first and last residue.

CDR3 length,V gene,CDR3 protein
12,TRBV2,ASNLDRPNYGYT
12,TRBV12-5,ASAIDRGTYEQY
12,TRBV5-4,ASTLQGPWYGYT
12,TRBV7-9,ASRPRDYNSPLH
13,TRBV28,ASSLTRQGNTEAF
13,TRBV19,ASSMEGVSNQPQH
13,TRBV6-6,ASRNTGTGNNEQF
11,TRBV5-1,ASSLEGTGELF
13,TRBV28,ASRPQGVRNQPQH
11,TRBV6-5,ASSLYRESSYT
15,TRBV4-1,ASSPGQSVTTGNTIY
12,TRBV2,ASSPHRDNHEQY
14,TRBV7-3,ASSLTGHPNTGELF
14,TRBV7-6,ASSVQQGRSTDTQY
12,TRBV10-3,AISVSTGLEGYT
14,TRBV5-5,ASSLVGGAGADTQY
13,TRBV6-2/TRBV6-3,ASSYLRRGTGELF
13,TRBV7-3,ASSYGQKAADTQY
13,TRBV11-2,ASSLDRTNTGELF
12,TRBV18,ASSLQGTNTEAF
13,TRBV3-1/TRBV3-2,ASSLTGVTGNTIY
6,TRBV9,AGSTQY
14,TRBV20-1,SASFGSGGRGSPLH
11,TRBV28,ASSWDRYEGYT
12,TRBV5-4,ASSPGQGNTEAF
12,TRBV7-2,ASSLPGFSYEQY
13,TRBV2,ASSEAQGGNSPLH
13,TRBV6-5,ATLTDETGPYEQY
11,TRBV29-1,SVAGQGNTEAF
13,TRBV2,ASIPRGQYNSPLH
13,TRBV19,ASTPGTVLNTEAF
16,TRBV19,ASSIDSLGQRTNTEAF
13,TRBV4-1,ASSIEGTGEEKLF
17,TRBV28,ASSLPGGLSPHSNQPQH
13,TRBV5-1,ASSFAGGSNEKLF
14,TRBV5-6,ASSLAGGAGNSPLH
10,TRBV18,ASSQDRAVAF
14,TRBV6-1,ASSGLKGQGNQPQH
13,TRBV27,ASSYTAIPSDTQY
14,TRBV5-1,ASRMSGTATYNEQF
14,TRBV28,ASYTLGSGRATEAF
9,TRBV18,ASSEQETQY
13,TRBV27,ASSSGDRGTSPLH
14,TRBV7-2,ASSPGAAGGNYEQY
13,TRBV7-2,ASSLGGQGGNTIY
11,TRBV5-1,ASSLAQYNEQF
12,TRBV2,ASSPGGSNSPLH
13,TRBV6-5,ASRHGQGDQETQY
13,TRBV5-6,ASSAGQGKDQPQH
11,TRBV30,AWSRQNTGELF
12,TRBV5-1,ASSPGTGVDTQY
10,TRBV18,ASSIAGDEQF
15,TRBV7-6,ASSSTGTSSSGNTIY
12,TRBV2,ASSAGPLPEKLF
13,TRBV12-5,ASGNKQGVNTEAF
11,TRBV12-3/TRBV12-4,ASSLSGRNTIY
14,TRBV2,ASSDAAGAVADTQY
13,TRBV19,ASSPQGGIVGELF
11,TRBV5-1,ASSLEQNQPQH